This T cell receptor beta chain was retrieved from a study of shared clonotypes between healthy human individuals. CDR1 SNHLY and CDR2 FYNNEI come from the germline V gene. V was clipped by 4 bases and J by 4 bases, with 10 bases between them. The CDR3 covers 13 residues. This clone appeared a few times. The method was immunoSEQ multiplex PCR; TCRdb's version includes in-frame clones alone and lacks a portion of them. The data show 2 million to 2.5 million clones, 95% seen once. The chain couples TRBV2 to TRBJ1-2; D is ambiguous. Sample: naive CD4+ T cells sorted from blood. Regarding subset: CD45RA+ positively selected. The sequence was obtained from a man younger than 35 in good health. The CDR3 is CASSVGESYGYTF. CDR3 in DNA: TGTGCCAGCAGTGTCGGGGAGAGCTATGGCTACACCTTC.